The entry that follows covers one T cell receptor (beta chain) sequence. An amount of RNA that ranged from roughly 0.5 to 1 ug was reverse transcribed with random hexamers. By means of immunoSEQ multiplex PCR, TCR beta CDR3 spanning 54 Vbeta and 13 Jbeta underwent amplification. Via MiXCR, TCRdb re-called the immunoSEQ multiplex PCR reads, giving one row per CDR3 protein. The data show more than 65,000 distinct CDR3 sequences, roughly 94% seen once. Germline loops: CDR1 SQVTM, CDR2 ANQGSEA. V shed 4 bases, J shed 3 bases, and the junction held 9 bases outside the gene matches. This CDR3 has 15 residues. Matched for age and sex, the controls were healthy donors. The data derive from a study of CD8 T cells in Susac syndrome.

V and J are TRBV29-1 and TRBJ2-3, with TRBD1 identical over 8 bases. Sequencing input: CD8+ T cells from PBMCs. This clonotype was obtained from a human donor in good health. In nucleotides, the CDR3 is TGCAGCGTTGTCTTAGGACAGGGAGTAACAGATACGCAGTATTTT. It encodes CSVVLGQGVTDTQYF.